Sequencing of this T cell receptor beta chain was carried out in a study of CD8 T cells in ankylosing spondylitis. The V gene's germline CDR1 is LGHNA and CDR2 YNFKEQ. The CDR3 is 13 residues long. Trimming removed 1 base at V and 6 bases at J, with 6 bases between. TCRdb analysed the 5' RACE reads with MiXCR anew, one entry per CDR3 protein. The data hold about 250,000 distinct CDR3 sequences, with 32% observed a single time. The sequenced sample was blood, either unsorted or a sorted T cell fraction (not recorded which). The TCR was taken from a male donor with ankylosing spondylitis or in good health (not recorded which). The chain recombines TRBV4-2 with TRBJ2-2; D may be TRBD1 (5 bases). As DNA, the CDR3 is TGTGCCAGCAGCCAAGTGACAGCCGGGGAGCTGTTTTTT. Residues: CASSQVTAGELFF.